This T cell receptor (beta chain) is drawn from a study of post-analysis software for immune sequencing data. General study results and limits: Four or five TRBV segments were more frequent in patients than controls; TRBV5-6, TRBV5-1 and TRBV20-1 belonged to this group. F measure grouped same-batch samples tightly together.

A word on this clonotype: Its matching antigen is unknown.

Trimming took 0 bases from V and 5 from J, leaving 8 bases between them. Germline V gene sequence: CDR1 LGHNA, CDR2 YSLEER. This CDR3 spans 14 amino acids. The authors incorporated unique molecular identifiers into the TCR beta cDNA libraries. One entry per CDR3 protein, called by TCRdb with MiXCR from the PCR reads. The profile shows approximately 660,000 distinct CDR3 sequences, roughly three fifths of them singletons. This sequence joins TRBV4-3 and TRBJ2-1, with unresolved D. The receptor's source is a girl aged 2 to 10 with multiple sclerosis. Sequenced sample: blood. Written as DNA, the CDR3 is TGCGCCAGCAGCCAAGATCTTCCGGACAATGAGCAGTTCTTC. This sequence encodes CASSQDLPDNEQFF.